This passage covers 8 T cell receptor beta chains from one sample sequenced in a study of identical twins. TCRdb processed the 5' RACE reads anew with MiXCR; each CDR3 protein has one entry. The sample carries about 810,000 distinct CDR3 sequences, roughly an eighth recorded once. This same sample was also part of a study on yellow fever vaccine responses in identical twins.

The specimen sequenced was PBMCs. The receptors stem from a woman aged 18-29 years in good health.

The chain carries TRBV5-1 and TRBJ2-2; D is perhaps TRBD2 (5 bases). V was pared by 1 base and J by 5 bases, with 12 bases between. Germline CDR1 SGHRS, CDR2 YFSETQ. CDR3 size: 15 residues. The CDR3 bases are TGCGCCAGCAGCTTGCGACTACAAGGTACCGGGGAGCTGTTTTTT. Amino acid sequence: CASSLRLQGTGELFF.

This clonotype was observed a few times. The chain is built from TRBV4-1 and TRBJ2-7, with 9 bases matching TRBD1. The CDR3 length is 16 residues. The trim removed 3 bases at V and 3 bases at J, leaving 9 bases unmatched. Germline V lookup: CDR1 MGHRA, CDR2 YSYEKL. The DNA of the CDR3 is TGCGCCAGCAGCCACACTCAGGGACAGGGAGGCTACGAGCAGTACTTC. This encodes CASSHTQGQGGYEQYF.

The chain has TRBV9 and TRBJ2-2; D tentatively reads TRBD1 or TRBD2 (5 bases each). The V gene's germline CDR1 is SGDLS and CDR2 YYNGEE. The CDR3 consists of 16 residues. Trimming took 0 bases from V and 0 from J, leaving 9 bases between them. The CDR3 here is CASSVGPGPNTGELFF. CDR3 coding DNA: TGTGCCAGCAGCGTAGGACCGGGACCGAACACCGGGGAGCTGTTTTTT.

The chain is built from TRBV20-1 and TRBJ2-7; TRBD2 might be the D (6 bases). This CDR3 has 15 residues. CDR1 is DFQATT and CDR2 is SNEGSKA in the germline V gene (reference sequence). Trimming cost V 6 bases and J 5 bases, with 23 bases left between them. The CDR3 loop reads CSAGNTETRVHEQYF. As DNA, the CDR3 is TGCAGTGCCGGGAATACGGAGACTAGAGTCCACGAGCAGTACTTC.

CDR3 region: CASTRRGETGEQFF. In DNA, the CDR3 is TGTGCCAGCACCCGGAGAGGGGAGACGGGTGAGCAGTTCTTC. The genes are TRBV28 and TRBJ2-1, with D possibly being TRBD1 or TRBD2 (5 bases each). CDR3 length: 14 amino acids. V was cut by 7 bases and J by 9 bases, with 19 bases left in between. Germline assignment: CDR1 MDHEN and CDR2 SYDVKM. Full variable domain (missing parts from reference TRBV28 and TRBJ2-1): DVKVTQSSRYLVKRTGEKVFLECVQDMDHENMFWYRQDPGLGLRLIYFSYDVKMKEKGDIPEGYSVSREKKERFSLILESASTNQTSMYLCASTRRGETGEQFFGPGTRLTVL.

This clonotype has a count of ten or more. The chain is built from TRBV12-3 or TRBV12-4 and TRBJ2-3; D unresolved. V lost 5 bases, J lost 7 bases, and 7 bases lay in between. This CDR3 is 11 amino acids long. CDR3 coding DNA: TGTGCCAGCAGTCCGGGTTATACGCAGTATTTT. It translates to CASSPGYTQYF.

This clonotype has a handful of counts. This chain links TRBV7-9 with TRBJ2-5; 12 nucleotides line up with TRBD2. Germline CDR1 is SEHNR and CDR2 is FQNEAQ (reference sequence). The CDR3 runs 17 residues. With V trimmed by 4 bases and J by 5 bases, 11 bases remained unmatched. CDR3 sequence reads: CASSYGLAGLLGETQYF. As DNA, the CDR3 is TGTGCCAGCAGCTACGGACTAGCGGGACTATTGGGGGAGACCCAGTACTTC.

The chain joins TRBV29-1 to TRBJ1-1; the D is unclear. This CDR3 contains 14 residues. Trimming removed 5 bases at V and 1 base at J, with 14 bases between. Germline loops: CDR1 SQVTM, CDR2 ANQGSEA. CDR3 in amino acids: CSVPKPTANTEAFF. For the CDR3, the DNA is TGCAGCGTTCCTAAACCGACGGCGAACACTGAAGCTTTCTTT.